This T cell receptor beta chain was documented in a study of blood T cell repertoires in COVID-19 (dated by TCRdb to the early 2020s). General notes on the study: Collaborator samples came from the United States, Italy and Spain and covered acute and convalescent phases of COVID-19. Samples came from the ongoing ImmuneRACE study (first 160 participants) plus 1,254 subjects from 6 global collaborators. The material from the prospective study consisted of cDNA or gDNA derived from T cells, B-cell-depleted T cells, or PBMCs. The dataset comprised deeply sampled blood TCRbeta repertoires from subjects exposed to, actively infected with, or recovered from COVID-19. The repertoires were released in a freely available public database intended as a resource for research on the immune response to SARS-CoV-2. Where available, HLA class I and class II types were taken from metadata supplied by the sample provider and were not determined by assay-based typing. A de-identified subject ID, COVID-19 status, age in years and sex were almost always included in the sample metadata. On the study overall, not on this receptor specifically: How much clinical and demographic metadata was included differed by source and by participant, and the metadata was provided uncurated.

Enrolling through a virtual design, the prospective study's participants ranged in age from roughly 18 to 90 years and lived across approximately 25 United States geographic areas. Cohort assignment in the prospective study relied on participant-reported clinical history from a screening survey and a study questionnaire. Exposed participants had been in contact, within 2 weeks of entering the study, with a person who had a PCR-confirmed or clinician-diagnosed case of COVID-19. Each participant in the prospective study had whole blood, serum and a nasopharyngeal or oropharyngeal swab collected by mobile phlebotomists. Over a roughly two-month period, participants in the prospective study had the option of providing additional blood draws and questionnaires. Before DNA extraction, prospective study blood samples were shipped either frozen or at room temperature. Note on this clone: Its antigen specificity is not known. No base quality information exists; no much larger clone differs at one position.

TCRbeta CDR3 regions were amplified from genomic DNA using the immunoSEQ Assay, a bias-controlled multiplex PCR. In the source study's methods: The number of nucleated cells in each sample was estimated from the amplification of reference gene primers within the assay. To quantify the absolute abundance of each unique TCRbeta CDR3 rearrangement, sequence reads were collapsed and filtered. For each sample, productive Simpson clonality was calculated as the square root of Simpson's diversity index over productive rearrangements. What TCRdb holds here is the immuneACCESS table cut down to in-frame rearrangements. Part of the clones is not present; checked against another copy, under half of the missing clones reflect an unresolved V gene, and the others are unexplained. That table furnishes V, J and clone size, whereas the DNA furnished D and trimming. A total of about 190,000 clones appear in this sample, 84% of them only once. About 3.3% of the sample comes from the top ten.

Sequenced sample: PBMCs or T cells enriched from blood (not recorded which). This receptor was identified in a woman aged 30 to 39 who had been exposed to COVID-19.

The CDR3 protein is CASSLSLLAASYEQYF. In nucleotides, the sequence is TGTGCCAGCAGTTTATCGTTGCTAGCGGCCTCCTACGAGCAGTACTTC. Recombination connected TRBV27 to TRBJ2-7; 7 junctional bases match TRBD2. V ends up 0 bases short and J 0 bases short, with an unmatched junction base count of 5. From the germline V gene (reference sequence), CDR1 is MNHEY and CDR2 is SMNVEV. From cysteine to phenylalanine, the CDR3 is 16 amino acids long. Only the CDR3 part of the read is kept: 48 bases, read in frame from the first base.